This entry describes one T cell receptor beta chain. The sample originates from a study of Graves' ophthalmopathy and Graves' hyperthyroidism. The CDR3 covers 15 residues. V trimming: 4 bases; J trimming: 6 bases; junction bases outside the gene matches: 5. Germline CDR1 and CDR2: WSHSY and SAAADI. RNA transcripts served as template for amplifying TCR beta CDR3 sequences. HTBI primers were used in a first-round RT-PCR, which preceded a second-round multiplex PCR. From the multiplex PCR reads, TCRdb called clonotypes with MiXCR, one entry per CDR3 protein. The repertoire holds more than 1,000,000 distinct CDR3 sequences, with 35% to 40% as singletons.

The receptor's source is an adult man with Graves' hyperthyroidism. This chain uses TRBV10-2 with TRBJ2-7, with 14 bases fitting TRBD2. Sample: peripheral blood or thyroid tissue (not recorded which). Written as DNA, the CDR3 is TGCGCCAGCAGTGCCGGACTAGCGGGAGGTCTCGAGCAGTACTTC. The encoded protein is CASSAGLAGGLEQYF.